Listed below are T cell receptor beta chains from one sample, sequenced in a study of T cell changes during pregnancy in multiple sclerosis. TCRdb's table, derived via immunoSEQ multiplex PCR, lists solely in-frame clones and lacks some. The data contain about 20,000 clones, around 86% of them seen just once; the ten biggest clones take up approximately 13%. This specimen consisted of CD8+ T cells from peripheral blood mononuclear cells, obtained in the third trimester of pregnancy. These receptors all stem from a female donor in good health, enrolled as a control in a pregnancy study. CDR3s include the opening cysteine and the closing phenylalanine or tryptophan.

cdr3_length v_call cdr3_aa
13 TRBV9 CASSVGGDTEAFF
16 TRBV6-4 CASSDSAGGPRDTQYF
15 TRBV4-1 CASSQDPGSGQPQHF
10 TRBV29-1 CSVLTDTQYF
19 TRBV9 CASSVYPDSYGTGAYEQYF
14 TRBV10-3 CAISGFDSAYEQYF
19 TRBV28 CASSLSLESQLNEGNTIYF
15 TRBV28 CASSATGGPYNEQFF
15 TRBV6-1 CASSEVIAATYEQYF
15 TRBV28 CATHLPDPTGNEQFF
17 TRBV7-7 CASSLEGFGKIGGELFF
13 TRBV4-2 CASSTAGEYGYTF
13 TRBV4-2 CASSQTETGELFF
13 TRBV5-1 CASRATGQAEAFF
14 TRBV7-2 CASIRGGVGEGYTF
17 TRBV4-2 CASSQEPAGKFEETQYF
16 TRBV11-2 CASSRGLRLAKNIQYF
14 TRBV9 CASSVDGLGVEQYF
15 TRBV4-3 CASSQDKGSNYGYTF
13 TRBV29-1 CSVVGLAENEQFF
13 TRBV4-3 CASSQDLRNEQFF
14 TRBV5-6 CASSLRESSYEQYF
16 TRBV25-1 CASSESSGRISSEQFF
14 TRBV11-2 CASSWGGTNYEQYF
16 TRBV27 CASSFGLASLTDTQYF